A selection of T cell receptor beta chains follows, all from one sample in a study of tumor-infiltrating lymphocytes in localized non-small cell lung cancer. Produced via immunoSEQ multiplex PCR; TCRdb's table is partial and in-frame only. Of around 9,000 clones in the sample, approximately 80% are singletons; the top ten hold approximately 17%. The sample was uninvolved lung tissue not adjacent to the tumor. The receptors stem from a human donor with non-small cell lung cancer. The CDR3 runs from the conserved cysteine through the conserved F or W. Fields, in order: D gene, V gene, J gene, clone size, CDR3 protein, CDR3 DNA. A D gene is named only where the DNA matches it firmly. Clone size is stated in some rows and not others, as once, few, many or a class when expanded.

NA	TRBV6-1	TRBJ1-6	NA	CASSEYLHSPLHF	TGTGCCAGCAGTGAATATTTGCATTCACCCCTCCACTTT
TRBD2	TRBV6-1	TRBJ2-1	NA	CATLLAGTYNEQFF	TGTGCCACCCTACTAGCGGGGACCTACAATGAGCAGTTCTTC
NA	TRBV28	TRBJ2-3	NA	CASSPHPGRGTDTQYF	TGTGCCAGCAGTCCCCACCCGGGTAGGGGCACAGATACGCAGTATTTT
TRBD1	TRBV11-2	TRBJ1-2	NA	CASSLEGGASYGYTF	TGTGCCAGCAGCTTAGAAGGGGGCGCTAGTTATGGCTACACCTTC
NA	TRBV15	TRBJ2-2	medium-sized	CATSRDPPRIRELFF	TGTGCCACCAGCAGGGACCCCCCTAGGATCCGGGAGCTGTTTTTT
NA	TRBV7-3	TRBJ1-1	NA	CASSLTRATEAFF	TGTGCCAGCAGCTTAACCCGGGCGACTGAAGCTTTCTTT
NA	TRBV19	TRBJ2-5	NA	CASSGRGETQYF	TGTGCCAGTAGTGGCAGAGGGGAGACCCAGTACTTC
TRBD1	TRBV7-2	TRBJ1-5	NA	CASSPQGAGNQPQHF	TGTGCCAGCAGTCCACAGGGGGCGGGCAATCAGCCCCAGCATTTT
TRBD2	TRBV19	TRBJ2-1	NA	CASSLVAGGLNEQFF	TGTGCCAGTAGTTTAGTAGCGGGGGGGCTCAATGAGCAGTTCTTC
NA	TRBV11-3	TRBJ1-6	NA	CASSSTPRDWRYNSPLHF	TGTGCCAGCAGCTCAACTCCACGGGACTGGAGATATAATTCACCCCTCCACTTT
NA	TRBV2	TRBJ1-1	NA	CASRYRTNTEAFF	TGTGCCAGCAGATACAGGACAAACACTGAAGCTTTCTTT
TRBD2	TRBV2	TRBJ2-3	NA	CATSSGLAGGTDTQYF	TGTGCCACCTCCTCGGGACTAGCGGGGGGAACAGATACGCAGTATTTT
NA	TRBV5-1	TRBJ1-1	NA	CASSSELGMGNTEAFF	TGCGCCAGCAGCTCAGAACTGGGGATGGGGAACACTGAAGCTTTCTTT
NA	TRBV5-6	TRBJ1-2	NA	CASSPLGNFYYGYTF	TGTGCCAGCAGCCCGTTAGGCAACTTCTACTATGGCTACACCTTC
NA	TRBV5-1	TRBJ2-5	NA	CASSLASAGGETQYF	TGCGCCAGCAGCTTGGCCTCGGCAGGCGGCGAGACCCAGTACTTC
NA	TRBV6-1	TRBJ1-5	NA	CASSHLGNQPQHF	TGTGCCAGCAGCCATCTGGGCAATCAGCCCCAGCATTTT
TRBD2	TRBV5-1	TRBJ2-5	NA	CASSPGLAGGETQYF	TGCGCCAGCAGCCCTGGACTAGCGGGAGGAGAGACCCAGTACTTC
NA	TRBV28	TRBJ2-5	NA	CASSLYRETQYF	TGTGCCAGCAGTCTCTATAGGGAGACCCAGTACTTC
TRBD2	TRBV7-2	TRBJ2-2	NA	CASSLAGLAGGPGELFF	TGTGCCAGCAGCTTAGCCGGACTAGCGGGGGGGCCCGGGGAGCTGTTTTTT
TRBD1	TRBV5-1	TRBJ1-2	NA	CASSLVRTGESNYGYTF	TGCGCCAGCAGCTTGGTCCGGACAGGGGAATCTAACTATGGCTACACCTTC
NA	TRBV5-6	TRBJ1-2	NA	CASRLGLGRGYTF	TGTGCCAGCAGACTGGGACTCGGCCGTGGCTACACCTTC
NA	TRBV5-1	TRBJ1-2	NA	CASSFTGKGYTF	TGCGCCAGCAGCTTTACCGGGAAGGGCTACACCTTC
TRBD1	TRBV29-1	TRBJ2-1	NA	CSGLGTGETEQFF	TGCAGTGGACTGGGGACAGGGGAAACTGAGCAGTTCTTC
NA	TRBV5-8	TRBJ1-5	NA	CASHRDSNQPQHF	TGTGCCAGCCACAGAGATAGCAATCAGCCCCAGCATTTT
NA	TRBV7-9	TRBJ2-3	NA	CASSLGVADTQYF	TGTGCCAGCAGCTTGGGGGTAGCGGATACGCAGTATTTT
TRBD1	TRBV7-8	TRBJ2-7	NA	CASSSRTGDSYEQYF	TGTGCCAGCAGCTCCCGGACAGGCGACTCCTACGAGCAGTACTTC
TRBD2	TRBV9	TRBJ2-5	NA	CASSVRGGRAGGPLETQYF	TGTGCCAGCAGCGTAAGAGGTGGAAGAGCGGGGGGGCCTTTGGAGACCCAGTACTTC
NA	TRBV27	TRBJ2-1	NA	CASSLNPGFNEQFF	TGTGCCAGTAGTTTAAACCCAGGGTTCAATGAGCAGTTCTTC
NA	TRBV2	TRBJ2-2	few	CASSEWGPRGELFF	TGTGCCAGCAGTGAATGGGGGCCCAGAGGGGAGCTGTTTTTT
NA	TRBV11-2	TRBJ1-2	NA	CASSLGTHHGGYTF	TGTGCCAGCAGCTTAGGGACCCATCACGGGGGCTACACCTTC
TRBD1	TRBV19	TRBJ1-6	NA	CASSNQDRGFFSPLHF	TGTGCCAGTAGTAACCAGGACAGGGGGTTCTTTTCACCCCTCCACTTT
NA	TRBV2	TRBJ1-5	NA	CASKSGVSQPQHF	TGTGCCAGCAAGTCCGGGGTAAGTCAGCCCCAGCATTTT